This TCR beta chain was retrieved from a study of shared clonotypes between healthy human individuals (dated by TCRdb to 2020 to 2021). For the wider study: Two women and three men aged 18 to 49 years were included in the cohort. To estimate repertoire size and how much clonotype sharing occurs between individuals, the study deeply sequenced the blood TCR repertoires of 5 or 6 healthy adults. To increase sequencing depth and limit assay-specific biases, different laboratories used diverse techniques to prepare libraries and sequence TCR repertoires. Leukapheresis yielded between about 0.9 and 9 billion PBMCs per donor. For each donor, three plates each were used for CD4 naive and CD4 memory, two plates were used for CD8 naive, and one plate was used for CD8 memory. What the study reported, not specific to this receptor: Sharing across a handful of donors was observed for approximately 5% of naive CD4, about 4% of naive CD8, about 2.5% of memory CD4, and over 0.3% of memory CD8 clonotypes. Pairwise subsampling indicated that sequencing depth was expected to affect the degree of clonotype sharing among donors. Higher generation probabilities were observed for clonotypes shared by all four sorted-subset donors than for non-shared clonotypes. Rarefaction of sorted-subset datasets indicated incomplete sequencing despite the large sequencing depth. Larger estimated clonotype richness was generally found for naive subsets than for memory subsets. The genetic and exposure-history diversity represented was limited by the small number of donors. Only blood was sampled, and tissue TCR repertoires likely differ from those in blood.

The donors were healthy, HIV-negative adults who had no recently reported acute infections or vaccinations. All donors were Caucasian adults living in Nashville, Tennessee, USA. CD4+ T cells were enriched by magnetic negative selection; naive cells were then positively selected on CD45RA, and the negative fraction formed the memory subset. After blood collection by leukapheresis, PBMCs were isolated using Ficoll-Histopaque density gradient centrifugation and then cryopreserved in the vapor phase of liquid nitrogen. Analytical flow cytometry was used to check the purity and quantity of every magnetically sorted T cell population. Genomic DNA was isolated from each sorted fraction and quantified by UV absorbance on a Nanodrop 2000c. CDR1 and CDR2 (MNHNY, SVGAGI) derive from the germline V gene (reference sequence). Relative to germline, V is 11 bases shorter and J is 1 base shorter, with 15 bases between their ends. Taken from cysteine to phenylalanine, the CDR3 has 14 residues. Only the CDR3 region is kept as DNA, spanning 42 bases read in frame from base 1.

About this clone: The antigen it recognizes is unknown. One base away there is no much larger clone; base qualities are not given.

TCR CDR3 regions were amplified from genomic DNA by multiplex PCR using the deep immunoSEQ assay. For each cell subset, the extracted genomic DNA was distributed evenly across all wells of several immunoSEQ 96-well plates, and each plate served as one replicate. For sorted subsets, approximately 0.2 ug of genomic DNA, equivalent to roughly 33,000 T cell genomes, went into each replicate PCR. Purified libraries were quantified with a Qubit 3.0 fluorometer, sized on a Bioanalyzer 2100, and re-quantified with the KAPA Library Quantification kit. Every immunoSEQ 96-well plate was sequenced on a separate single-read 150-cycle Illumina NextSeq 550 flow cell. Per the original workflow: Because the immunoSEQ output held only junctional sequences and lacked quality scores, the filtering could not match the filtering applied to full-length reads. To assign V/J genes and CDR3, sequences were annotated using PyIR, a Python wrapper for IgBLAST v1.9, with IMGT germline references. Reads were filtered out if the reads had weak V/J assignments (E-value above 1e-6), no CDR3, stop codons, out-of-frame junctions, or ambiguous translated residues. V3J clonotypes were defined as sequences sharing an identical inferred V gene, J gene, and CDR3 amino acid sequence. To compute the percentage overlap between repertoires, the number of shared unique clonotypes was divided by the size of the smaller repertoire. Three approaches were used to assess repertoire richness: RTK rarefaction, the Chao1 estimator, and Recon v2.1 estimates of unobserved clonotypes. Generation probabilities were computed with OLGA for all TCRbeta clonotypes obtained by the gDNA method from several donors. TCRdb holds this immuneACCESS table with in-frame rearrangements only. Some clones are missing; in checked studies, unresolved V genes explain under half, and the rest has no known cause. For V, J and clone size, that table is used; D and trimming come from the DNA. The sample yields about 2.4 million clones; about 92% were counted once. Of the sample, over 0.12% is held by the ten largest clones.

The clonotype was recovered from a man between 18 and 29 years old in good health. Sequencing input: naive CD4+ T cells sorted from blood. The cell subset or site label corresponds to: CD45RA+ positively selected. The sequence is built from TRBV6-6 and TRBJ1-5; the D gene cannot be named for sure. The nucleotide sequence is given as TGTGCCTCGGGGAGGGTTGGAAGCAATCAGCCCCAGCATTTT. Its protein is CASGRVGSNQPQHF.